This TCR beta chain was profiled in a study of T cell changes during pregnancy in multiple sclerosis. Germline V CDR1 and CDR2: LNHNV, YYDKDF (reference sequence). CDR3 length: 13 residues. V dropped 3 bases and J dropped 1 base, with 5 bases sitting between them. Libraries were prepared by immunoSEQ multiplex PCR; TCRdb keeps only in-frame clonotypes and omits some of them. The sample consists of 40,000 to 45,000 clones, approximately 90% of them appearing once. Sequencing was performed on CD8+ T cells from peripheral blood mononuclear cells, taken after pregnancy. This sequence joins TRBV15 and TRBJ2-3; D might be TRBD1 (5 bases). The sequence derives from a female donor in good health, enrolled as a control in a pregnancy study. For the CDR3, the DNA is TGTGCCACCAGCAGCAGGGGCACAGATACGCAGTATTTT. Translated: CATSSRGTDTQYF.